This section outlines one T cell receptor beta chain sequence together with its context. Its antigen remains unidentified. The V gene's germline CDR1 is SEHNR and CDR2 FQNEAQ (reference sequence). V dropped 4 bases and J dropped 7 bases, with 11 bases sitting between them. The CDR3 is 13 amino acids. Profiled with immunoSEQ multiplex PCR; TCRdb holds only in-frame clones, not every one. The data contain 12,000 or so clones, 86% of them singletons. The data are from a study of T cells in pancreatic ductal adenocarcinoma. Study-wide results and caveats: Compared with tumor, blood showed more total productive templates and approximately 8-fold more clonotypes. Enrichment of CD45RO+ effector over naive T cells in tumors may bias clonality. Blood clonality (about 0.07) did not differ significantly from tumor (roughly 0.11).

The selected patients with pancreatic ductal adenocarcinoma had surgery but no neoadjuvant therapy. The sequenced sample consisted of PBMCs. This clonotype originated in a human donor with pancreatic ductal adenocarcinoma. V usage is TRBV7-9 and J usage is TRBJ1-5; D is uncertain. This CDR3 is CASSSTLTQPQHF. CDR3 in DNA: TGTGCCAGCAGCTCGACCCTTACCCAGCCCCAGCATTTT.